Sequencing of this T cell receptor (beta chain) was carried out in a study of control samples from healthy donors and cancer patients. This table comes from immunoSEQ multiplex PCR, and its TCRdb copy is limited to in-frame clones, with some not included. The repertoire consists of around 130,000 clones, with more than 85% occurring once and the leading ten covering roughly 7.8%. The CDR3 runs to 14 residues. Germline V lookup: CDR1 KGHSH, CDR2 LQKENI. The ends were cut back, 4 bases at V and 1 base at J, with 10 bases in the middle. What was sequenced was blood. The rearrangement joins TRBV18 to TRBJ1-1; no clear D. The receptor comes from a man aged 18-30 years in good health. The CDR3 protein is CASSLIGPNTEAFF. CDR3 nucleotide sequence: TGTGCCAGCTCACTCATCGGACCGAACACTGAAGCTTTCTTT.